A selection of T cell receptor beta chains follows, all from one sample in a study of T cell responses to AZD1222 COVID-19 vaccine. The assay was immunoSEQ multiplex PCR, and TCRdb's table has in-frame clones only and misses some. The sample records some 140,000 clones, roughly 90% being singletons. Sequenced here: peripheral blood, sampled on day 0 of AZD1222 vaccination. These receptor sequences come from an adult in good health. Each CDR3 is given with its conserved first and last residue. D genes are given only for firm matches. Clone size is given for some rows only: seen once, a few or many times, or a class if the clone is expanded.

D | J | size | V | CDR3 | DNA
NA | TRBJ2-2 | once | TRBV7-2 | CASSSRSKAGRGGELFF | TGTGCCAGCAGCTCCCGCTCGAAAGCGGGCAGGGGCGGGGAGCTGTTTTTT
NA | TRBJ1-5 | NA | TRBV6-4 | CASSEDRHQPQHF | TGTGCCAGCAGTGAGGACAGACATCAGCCCCAGCATTTT
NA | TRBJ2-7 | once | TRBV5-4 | CASSRPQASDYEQYF | TGTGCCAGCAGTCGACCACAAGCGTCCGACTACGAGCAGTACTTC
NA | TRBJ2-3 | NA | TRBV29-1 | CSVGSGGLDTQYF | TGCAGCGTTGGATCAGGGGGGCTAGATACGCAGTATTTT
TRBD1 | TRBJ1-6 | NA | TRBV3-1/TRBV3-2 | CASSQVGGQLDTLHF | TGTGCCAGCAGCCAAGTGGGGGGACAGCTAGACACCCTCCACTTT
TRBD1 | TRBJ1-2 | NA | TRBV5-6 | CASSSRQGATYGYTF | TGTGCCAGCAGCTCCCGACAGGGGGCGACGTATGGCTACACCTTC
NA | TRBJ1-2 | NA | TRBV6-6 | CASSSLSQNYGYTF | TGTGCCAGCAGTTCCTTGAGTCAGAACTATGGCTACACCTTC
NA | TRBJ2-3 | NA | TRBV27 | CASSLFTQYF | TGTGCCAGCAGTTTATTTACGCAGTATTTT
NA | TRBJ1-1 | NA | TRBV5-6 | CASSLAGTARTSEAFF | TGTGCCAGCAGCTTGGCAGGGACGGCCAGGACTAGCGAAGCTTTCTTT
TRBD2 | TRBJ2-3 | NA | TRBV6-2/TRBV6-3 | CASSYQAGGPLASADTQYF | TGTGCCAGCAGTTACCAAGCGGGGGGGCCTCTAGCAAGCGCAGATACGCAGTATTTT
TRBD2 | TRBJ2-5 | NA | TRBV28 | CASSFPPGRGFEETQYF | TGTGCCAGCAGTTTCCCCCCGGGGAGGGGTTTTGAGGAGACCCAGTACTTC
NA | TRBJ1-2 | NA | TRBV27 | CASSLSRQIYGYTF | TGTGCCAGCAGTTTATCGCGACAGATATATGGCTACACCTTC
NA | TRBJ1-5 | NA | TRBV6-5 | CASSYYQGAQPQHF | TGTGCCAGCAGTTACTATCAGGGAGCTCAGCCCCAGCATTTT
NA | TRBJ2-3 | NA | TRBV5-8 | CASSQSHGSPSTDTQYF | TGTGCCAGCAGCCAATCACATGGCAGCCCTTCGACAGATACGCAGTATTTT
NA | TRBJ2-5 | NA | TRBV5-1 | CASSLMGVEETQYF | TGCGCCAGCAGCTTGATGGGGGTAGAAGAGACCCAGTACTTC
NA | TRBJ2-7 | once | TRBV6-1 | CASSEALVGGFYEQYF | TGTGCCAGCAGTGAAGCGCTCGTGGGAGGCTTTTACGAGCAGTACTTC
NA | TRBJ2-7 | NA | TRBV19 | CASRPLASTEQYF | TGTGCCAGTAGGCCTCTCGCATCTACCGAGCAGTACTTC
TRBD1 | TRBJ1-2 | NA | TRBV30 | CAWSAGGHGYTF | TGTGCCTGGAGTGCAGGGGGCCATGGCTACACCTTC
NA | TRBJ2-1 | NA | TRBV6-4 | CASSGDPHKNNEQFF | TGTGCCAGCAGTGGGGACCCCCATAAAAACAATGAGCAGTTCTTC
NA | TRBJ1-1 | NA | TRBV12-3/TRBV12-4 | CASSLTVAEAFF | TGTGCCAGCAGCCTGACAGTTGCCGAAGCTTTCTTT
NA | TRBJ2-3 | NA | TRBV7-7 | CASSRDRSDTQYF | TGTGCCAGCAGCCGGGACCGATCAGATACGCAGTATTTT
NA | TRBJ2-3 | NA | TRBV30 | CAWKGGNTDTQYF | TGTGCCTGGAAGGGGGGGAACACAGATACGCAGTATTTT
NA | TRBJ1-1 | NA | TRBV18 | CASSQAGMAEAFF | TGTGCCAGCTCACAAGCAGGGATGGCTGAAGCTTTCTTT
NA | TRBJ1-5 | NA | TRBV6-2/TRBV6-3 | CASSQQGFNQPQHF | TGTGCCAGCAGTCAACAGGGTTTCAATCAGCCCCAGCATTTT
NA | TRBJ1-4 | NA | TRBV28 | CASSPRGGEEKLFF | TGTGCCAGCAGTCCCCGCGGGGGTGAGGAAAAACTGTTTTTT
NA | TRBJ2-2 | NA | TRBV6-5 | CASSPGTITGELFF | TGTGCCAGCAGTCCCGGGACAATTACCGGGGAGCTGTTTTTT
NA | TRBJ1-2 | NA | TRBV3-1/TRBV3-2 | CASSQAAGTGNYGYTF | TGTGCCAGCAGCCAAGCAGCCGGGACGGGAAACTATGGCTACACCTTC
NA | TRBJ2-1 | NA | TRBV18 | CASSIRGDEQFF | TGTGCCAGCTCGATTCGGGGAGATGAGCAGTTCTTC
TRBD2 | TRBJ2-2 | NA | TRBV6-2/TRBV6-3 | CASSYSGTGGDTGELFF | TGTGCCAGCAGTTACTCGGGGACGGGAGGGGACACCGGGGAGCTGTTTTTT
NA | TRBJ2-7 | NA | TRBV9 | CASSTESYEQYF | TGTGCCAGCAGCACGGAGAGTTACGAGCAGTACTTC
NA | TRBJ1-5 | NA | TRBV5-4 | CASSLDGVNQPQHF | TGTGCCAGCAGCTTGGATGGGGTCAATCAGCCCCAGCATTTT
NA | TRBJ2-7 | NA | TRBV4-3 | CASSQGNGPYEQYF | TGCGCCAGCAGCCAAGGGAACGGGCCCTACGAGCAGTACTTC
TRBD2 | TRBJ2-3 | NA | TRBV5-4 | CASSLAQRGRDTQYF | TGTGCCAGCAGCTTGGCCCAGCGGGGGAGGGATACGCAGTATTTT
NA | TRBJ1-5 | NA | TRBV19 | CASTLSTVQPQHF | TGTGCCAGTACCCTCTCAACGGTTCAGCCCCAGCATTTT
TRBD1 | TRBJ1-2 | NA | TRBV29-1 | CSVRQGGGYTF | TGCAGCGTTAGACAGGGTGGTGGCTACACCTTC
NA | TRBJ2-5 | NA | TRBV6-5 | CASSPRPQGETQYF | TGTGCCAGCAGCCCCAGACCCCAGGGAGAGACCCAGTACTTC
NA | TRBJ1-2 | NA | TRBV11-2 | CASSLGAGGDLHRGYTF | TGTGCCAGCAGCTTAGGTGCCGGGGGCGACCTCCATCGTGGCTACACCTTC
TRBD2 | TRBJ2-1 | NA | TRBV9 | CASSPRGDQAYNEQFF | TGTGCCAGCAGCCCCCGGGGGGATCAGGCCTACAATGAGCAGTTCTTC
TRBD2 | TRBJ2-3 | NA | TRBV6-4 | CASSDSIAGADTQYF | TGTGCCAGCAGTGACTCGATAGCGGGAGCAGATACGCAGTATTTT
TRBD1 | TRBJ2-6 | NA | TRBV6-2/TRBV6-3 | CASSYGQGNVLTF | TGTGCCAGCAGTTATGGACAGGGTAACGTCCTGACTTTC
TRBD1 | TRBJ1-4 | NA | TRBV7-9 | CASSLGDSSNEKLFF | TGTGCCAGCAGCTTAGGGGACAGCAGTAATGAAAAACTGTTTTTT
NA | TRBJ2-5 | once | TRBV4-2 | CASSQDVQGQETQYF | TGTGCCAGCAGCCAAGACGTGCAGGGCCAAGAGACCCAGTACTTC
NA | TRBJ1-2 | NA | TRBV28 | CAIQGGGYTF | TGTGCTATACAAGGGGGAGGCTACACCTTC
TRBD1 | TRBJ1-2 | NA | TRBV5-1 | CASSFNNPRQGDGYTF | TGCGCCAGCAGCTTTAACAACCCTCGACAGGGAGATGGCTACACCTTC
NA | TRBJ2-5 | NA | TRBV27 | CASSLAGEWAQYF | TGTGCCAGCAGTTTGGCAGGGGAGTGGGCCCAGTACTTC
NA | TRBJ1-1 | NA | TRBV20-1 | CSASRQGEVPF | TGCAGTGCTAGTAGGCAGGGCGAAGTCCCCTTT
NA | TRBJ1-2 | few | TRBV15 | CATSLQPVGRANYGYTF | TGTGCCACCAGCCTTCAACCCGTGGGGCGAGCTAACTATGGCTACACCTTC
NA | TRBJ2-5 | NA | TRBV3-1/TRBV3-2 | CASSLRGRKQETQYF | TGTGCCAGCAGCCTAAGGGGACGAAAACAAGAGACCCAGTACTTC
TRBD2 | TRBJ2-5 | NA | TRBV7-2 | CASSLRGAGETQYF | TGTGCCAGCAGCTTGCGGGGGGCAGGCGAGACCCAGTACTTC
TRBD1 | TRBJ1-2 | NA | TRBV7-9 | CASSPRDRGTGYTF | TGTGCCAGCAGCCCTAGGGACAGGGGAACGGGCTACACCTTC
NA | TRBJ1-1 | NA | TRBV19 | CASSIGGGGAEAFF | TGTGCCAGTAGTATAGGTGGCGGAGGCGCTGAAGCTTTCTTT
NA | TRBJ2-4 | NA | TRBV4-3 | CASSQDFGTLAKNIQYF | TGCGCCAGCAGCCAAGATTTTGGCACCTTAGCCAAAAACATTCAGTACTTC
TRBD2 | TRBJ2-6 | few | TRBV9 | CASSLLSVAGFTGANVLTF | TGTGCCAGCAGCCTCTTAAGTGTAGCGGGGTTCACTGGGGCCAACGTCCTGACTTTC
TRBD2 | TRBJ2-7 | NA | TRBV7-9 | CASSLPSGSLYEQYF | TGTGCCAGCAGCCTCCCTAGCGGGAGCTTATACGAGCAGTACTTC
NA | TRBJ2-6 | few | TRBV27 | CASSLSGANVLTF | TGTGCCAGCAGTCTGTCTGGGGCCAACGTCCTGACTTTC